These 28 T cell receptor beta chains share one sample of origin, sequenced in a study of cytomegalovirus exposure and HLA in healthy donors. In the PCR, 60 Vbeta and 13 Jbeta primers were used. The repertoire was sequenced with immunoSEQ multiplex PCR; TCRdb's copy has only in-frame clones and lacks some. The profile shows about 140,000 clones, roughly 73% of them singletons. Sequenced input: PBMCs. The receptors were gathered from a man in his forties or fifties in good health and CMV-seronegative.

The gene calls are TRBV27 and TRBJ2-1; 9 bases are shared with TRBD1. The CDR3 is 16 amino acids. The germline CDR1 and CDR2 sequences are MNHEY and SMNVEV (reference sequence). V lost 4 bases, J lost 3 bases, and 7 bases stayed unmatched. The DNA of the CDR3 is TGTGCCAGCAGTTGGATCTACAGGGGGCTCTACAATGAGCAGTTCTTC. Amino acids: CASSWIYRGLYNEQFF.

The chain combines TRBV5-1 with TRBJ2-5; D not certain. The V end lost 2 bases, the J end lost 1 base, and 9 bases lay between the germline ends. CDR3 length: 14 amino acids. In germline, CDR1 is SGHRS, CDR2 YFSETQ. The CDR3 is CASSFKQLQETQYF. CDR3 DNA: TGCGCCAGCAGCTTTAAACAGCTCCAAGAGACCCAGTACTTC.

This chain uses TRBV18 with TRBJ1-2, with D hard to call. This CDR3 has 15 amino acids. The germline V gene encodes CDR1 KGHSH and CDR2 LQKENI. Trimming took 1 base from V and 6 from J, leaving 15 bases between them. CDR3 region: CASSPRREGLDGYTF. The CDR3 DNA follows: TGTGCCAGCTCACCACGCCGGGAGGGTTTGGATGGCTACACCTTC.

The chain uses TRBV15 and TRBJ2-2, with D possibly TRBD1 on 6 matching bases. This CDR3 contains 15 residues. The germline gives CDR1 LNHNV, CDR2 YYDKDF (reference sequence). Between the trimmed V and J ends, which lost 2 bases and 2 bases, there was a span of 9 bases. The CDR3 sequence is CATSRPGVNTGELFF. For the CDR3, the DNA is TGTGCCACCAGCAGACCAGGGGTAAACACCGGGGAGCTGTTTTTT.

The chain has TRBV7-2 and TRBJ1-5; TRBD1 agrees at 9 bases. Losses at the gene ends were 4 bases for V and 11 bases for J; bases not matched to a gene: 12. The CDR3 runs to 15 residues. Germline CDR1 and CDR2: SGHTA and FQGNSA. The CDR3 protein is CASSWDRAPGGAQHF. The CDR3 DNA is TGTGCCAGCAGCTGGGACAGGGCACCGGGAGGGGCCCAGCATTTT.

This clone has just a few counts. The V and J genes are TRBV6-1 and TRBJ1-6, with unresolved D. The CDR3 has 13 amino acids. The germline gives CDR1 MNHNS, CDR2 SASEGT. V was trimmed by 7 bases and J by 6 bases, leaving 10 bases between them. This CDR3 reads CASNGAINSPLHF. DNA of the CDR3: TGTGCCAGCAACGGAGCGATTAATTCACCCCTCCACTTT.

The rearrangement uses TRBV7-2 and TRBJ2-7; D gene unclear. Germline lookup yields CDR1 SGHTA and CDR2 FQGNSA. V lost 7 bases, J lost 9 bases, and 13 bases lay in between. The CDR3 has 11 residues. CDR3 DNA sequence: TGTGCCAGCACCCACGGTACCGTGCAGTACTTC. Amino acid sequence: CASTHGTVQYF.

The chain uses TRBV5-5 and TRBJ2-1; 9 bases are a match to TRBD1. Germline values: CDR1 SGHKS, CDR2 YYEKEE (reference sequence). The V gene end was trimmed by 6 bases and the J gene end by 3 bases; junction bases not matched to a gene: 13. The CDR3 spans 17 residues. Here the CDR3 reads CASISQPRTGDYNEQFF. The CDR3 DNA is TGTGCCAGCATCTCGCAACCAAGGACAGGGGACTACAATGAGCAGTTCTTC. The whole variable domain, remainder taken from reference TRBV5-5 and TRBJ2-1, is DAGVTQSPTHLIKTRGQQVTLRCSPISGHKSVSWYQQVLGQGPQFIFQYYEKEERGRGNFPDRFSARQFPNYSSELNVNALLLGDSALYLCASISQPRTGDYNEQFFGPGTRLTVL.

The chain links TRBV7-2 to TRBJ1-6; no clear D. Trimming left V 1 base short and J 8 bases short, with 6 bases between. Germline CDR1 is SGHTA and CDR2 is FQGNSA. This CDR3 contains 13 residues. As DNA, the CDR3 is TGTGCCAGCAGCTTAGTTGTAGATTCACCCCTCCACTTT. It codes for CASSLVVDSPLHF.

This clone occurred a few times. The rearrangement uses TRBV30 and TRBJ2-5; the D gene is possibly TRBD1 (5 bases). The CDR3 extends over 13 amino acids. The V gene's germline CDR1 is GTSNPN and CDR2 SVGIG (reference sequence). Trimming took 1 base from V and 5 from J, leaving 11 bases between them. The CDR3 DNA follows: TGTGCCTGGAGTGCCAGGGTAAGGGAGACCCAGTACTTC. The encoded protein is CAWSARVRETQYF.

The chain has TRBV28 and TRBJ1-5; tentatively, D is TRBD1 (6 bases). Germline V gene sequence: CDR1 MDHEN, CDR2 SYDVKM. The CDR3 is 15 residues long. The ends were cut back, 5 bases at V and 2 bases at J, with 13 bases in the middle. This CDR3 reads CASSPRGQGNQPQHF. CDR3 nucleotides: TGTGCCAGCAGTCCGCGGGGGCAGGGCAATCAGCCCCAGCATTTT. Supplemented by reference TRBV28 and TRBJ1-5, the full variable domain reads DVKVTQSSRYLVKRTGEKVFLECVQDMDHENMFWYRQDPGLGLRLIYFSYDVKMKEKGDIPEGYSVSREKKERFSLILESASTNQTSMYLCASSPRGQGNQPQHFGDGTRLSIL.

The chain joins TRBV5-4 to TRBJ1-1; 7 bases align to TRBD1. V shed 0 bases, J shed 0 bases, and the junction held 11 bases outside the gene matches. CDR3 size: 18 residues. The germline CDR1 and CDR2 sequences are SGHNT and YYREEE (reference sequence). For the CDR3, the DNA is TGTGCCAGCAGCTTGGCCTTCAGGGGGAGCAAGATGAACACTGAAGCTTTCTTT. Its translation: CASSLAFRGSKMNTEAFF.

The chain uses TRBV7-2 and TRBJ2-3; 9 nucleotides line up with TRBD2. Germline V gene lookup returns CDR1 SGHTA and CDR2 FQGNSA. The CDR3 is 16 residues long. Trimming took 6 bases from V and 5 from J; bases not matched to a gene: 12. CDR3 region: CASREGPGLAVDTQYF. The CDR3 coding sequence is TGTGCCAGCAGGGAAGGGCCGGGACTAGCAGTAGATACGCAGTATTTT. Full variable domain (missing parts from reference TRBV7-2 and TRBJ2-3): GAGVSQSPSNKVTEKGKDVELRCDPISGHTALYWYRQSLGQGLEFLIYFQGNSAPDKSGLPSDRFSAERTGGSVSTLTIQRTQQEDSAVYLCASREGPGLAVDTQYFGPGTRLTVL.

DNA for the CDR3: TGTGCCAGCAGCTTGTACTTTCCGGGGAGCTCCTACGAGCAGTACTTC. Translated: CASSLYFPGSSYEQYF. This rearrangement joins TRBV5-6 to TRBJ2-7; weak D call: TRBD2 (5 bases). CDR3 size: 16 residues. V shed 1 base and J shed 0 bases, with 14 bases lying between them. CDR1 and CDR2 (germline): SGHDT, YYEEEE. The full variable domain, with the rest looked up from reference TRBV5-6 and TRBJ2-7, is DAGVTQSPTHLIKTRGQQVTLRCSPKSGHDTVSWYQQALGQGPQFIFQYYEEEERQRGNFPDRFSGHQFPNYSSELNVNALLLGDSALYLCASSLYFPGSSYEQYFGPGTRLTVT.

This chain uses TRBV5-6 with TRBJ2-1; tentatively, D is TRBD1 (6 bases). Germline V lookup: CDR1 SGHDT, CDR2 YYEEEE. Trimming stripped 7 bases from V and 2 bases from J, with 16 bases between. CDR3 length: 15 amino acids. CDR3 coding DNA: TGTGCCAGCGACCAACAGGGTTCAACCTACAATGAGCAGTTCTTC. It yields the protein CASDQQGSTYNEQFF.

V is TRBV7-7 and J is TRBJ1-3, with D perhaps matching TRBD1 (5 bases). The V gene's germline CDR1 is SSHAT and CDR2 FNYEAQ (reference sequence). With 5 bases removed from V and 1 base from J, the gap between germline ends came to 6 bases. This CDR3 contains 13 residues. Written as DNA, the CDR3 is TGTGCCAGCAGCCCAGGGTCTGGAAACACCATATATTTT. The encoded protein is CASSPGSGNTIYF.

The chain links TRBV6-5 to TRBJ2-7; weak D call: TRBD2 (5 bases). V was trimmed by 0 bases and J by 3 bases, leaving 15 bases between them. Germline CDR1 MNHEY, CDR2 SVGAGI. The CDR3 sequence is 16 residues long. Written as DNA, the CDR3 is TGTGCCAGCAGTTACTCGAGCGGCCCTAAATTCTACGAGCAGTACTTC. Translation: CASSYSSGPKFYEQYF.

The V call is TRBV7-9, the J call TRBJ2-3; 10 bases agree with TRBD1. The CDR3 contains 17 residues. Germline-derived CDR1 and CDR2 are SEHNR and FQNEAQ (reference sequence). V lost 5 bases to trimming and J lost 7 bases; unmatched junction nucleotides: 15. Here the CDR3 reads CASSPFRKDRGTNTQYF. The CDR3 region has the DNA TGTGCCAGCAGCCCCTTTCGAAAGGACAGGGGGACGAATACGCAGTATTTT.

This chain links TRBV7-9 with TRBJ2-2; 9 bases match TRBD1. The V and J ends lost 4 bases and 3 bases, in that order; junction bases with no gene match: 9. The CDR3 covers 17 residues. From germline, CDR1 is SEHNR and CDR2 FQNEAQ (reference sequence). CDR3 protein: CASSSLQGAQHTGELFF. The CDR3 coding sequence is TGTGCCAGCAGCTCGCTACAGGGGGCGCAGCACACCGGGGAGCTGTTTTTT.

The gene calls are TRBV11-2 and TRBJ2-7; unclear D gene. Deletions cut 1 base from V and 2 bases from J, with 12 bases between. The CDR3 has 15 residues. Germline CDR1 and CDR2: SGHAT and FQNNGV. The CDR3 region is CASSLGSGSPYEQYF. CDR3 bases: TGTGCCAGCAGCTTAGGGTCAGGATCCCCCTACGAGCAGTACTTC.

This chain joins TRBV5-6 and TRBJ2-7; 8 bases agree with TRBD1. V lost 2 bases, J lost 2 bases, and 9 bases stayed unmatched. CDR1 and CDR2 (germline): SGHDT, YYEEEE. This CDR3 is built from 16 residues. The CDR3 nucleotides are TGTGCCAGCAGCTTCACCCAGGGGGCAGGGACCTACGAGCAGTACTTC. Translation gives CASSFTQGAGTYEQYF.

V gene TRBV4-3 combines with J gene TRBJ2-7, with D possibly matching TRBD2 (5 bases). V was clipped by 0 bases and J by 0 bases, with 15 bases between them. Germline assignment: CDR1 LGHNA and CDR2 YSLEER. This CDR3 contains 17 residues. DNA for the CDR3: TGCGCCAGCAGCCAAGATCTCGGTTCTGGACTCTCCTACGAGCAGTACTTC. This codes for CASSQDLGSGLSYEQYF.

The chain links TRBV11-3 to TRBJ2-3; a weak D match, TRBD2 (5 bases). The CDR3 contains 15 residues. The V and J ends lost 1 base and 6 bases respectively, with 14 bases between them. CDR1 is SGHNT, CDR2 YENEEA, per germline. CDR3 amino acids: CASSLVSRGSDTQYF. CDR3 nucleotides: TGTGCCAGCAGCTTAGTTTCGAGAGGGTCCGATACGCAGTATTTT.

The chain joins TRBV7-2 to TRBJ1-3; TRBD1 might be the D (6 bases). This CDR3 comprises 17 residues. CDR1 is SGHTA and CDR2 is FQGNSA in the germline V gene. Trimming shortened V by 2 bases and J by 2 bases, and 16 bases separated the two germline ends. This CDR3 is CASSLRVFTGPGNTIYF. CDR3 nucleotides: TGTGCCAGCAGCTTACGGGTCTTCACAGGGCCTGGAAACACCATATATTTT.

This clone was found a few times. The chain combines TRBV28 with TRBJ1-1, with D maybe TRBD1 (6 bases). Germline assignment: CDR1 MDHEN and CDR2 SYDVKM. The germline V and J ends were trimmed by 7 bases and 6 bases, with 18 bases remaining between them. The CDR3 spans 14 residues. CDR3: CASNGTPKFAEAFF. The CDR3 region has the DNA TGTGCCAGCAATGGGACACCAAAATTCGCTGAAGCTTTCTTT. Looking up the rest from reference TRBV28 and TRBJ1-1 gives the full variable domain: DVKVTQSSRYLVKRTGEKVFLECVQDMDHENMFWYRQDPGLGLRLIYFSYDVKMKEKGDIPEGYSVSREKKERFSLILESASTNQTSMYLCASNGTPKFAEAFFGQGTRLTVV.

The chain employs TRBV28 and TRBJ1-2; possible D gene TRBD1, 5 bases. The CDR3 loop spans 13 amino acids. Between the trimmed V and J ends, which lost 6 bases and 7 bases, there was a span of 15 bases. Looked up from germline, CDR1 is MDHEN and CDR2 is SYDVKM. The CDR3 loop is CASSGGGRGGYTF. As DNA, the CDR3 is TGTGCCAGCAGCGGGGGAGGGAGGGGTGGCTACACCTTC.

The chain has TRBV27 and TRBJ2-7, with TRBD2 identical over 8 bases. V was pared by 5 bases and J by 0 bases, with 3 bases of the junction left unmatched. The CDR3 consists of 14 residues. Germline V gene data show CDR1 as MNHEY and CDR2 as SMNVEV (reference sequence). CDR3 loop: CASSARGVSYEQYF. For the CDR3, the DNA is TGTGCCAGCAGTGCGCGGGGGGTCTCCTACGAGCAGTACTTC.

The chain has TRBV7-2 and TRBJ2-5; TRBD1 matches 8 bases. The V gene's germline CDR1 is SGHTA and CDR2 FQGNSA. V dropped 5 bases and J dropped 2; count of bases not matched to a gene: 7. CDR3 length equals 15 residues. The CDR3 is CASSEGTGSQETQYF. In nucleotides, the CDR3 is TGTGCCAGCAGCGAGGGGACAGGATCACAAGAGACCCAGTACTTC.